A selection of T cell receptor beta chains follows, all from one sample in a study of T cell responses to AZD1222 COVID-19 vaccine. Here immunoSEQ multiplex PCR was the method, and the copy in TCRdb shows in-frame clones only, minus some. The sample consists of 150,000 to 200,000 clones, roughly nine tenths of them appearing once. Material: peripheral blood, obtained on day 0 of AZD1222 vaccination. These receptors all stem from an adult in good health. Each CDR3 is given with its conserved first and last residue. The D gene is left open where the match is weak. Clone size is stated in some rows and not others, as once, few, many or a class when expanded.

clone size	V gene	D gene	J gene	CDR3 protein	CDR3 DNA
once	TRBV7-9	.	TRBJ2-1	CASSSNLGPNEQFF	TGTGCCAGCAGCTCGAACTTAGGGCCCAATGAGCAGTTCTTC
.	TRBV5-1	TRBD1	TRBJ2-7	CASSLGQGAGYEQYF	TGCGCCAGCAGCCTCGGACAGGGGGCAGGGTACGAGCAGTACTTC
.	TRBV2	.	TRBJ1-1	CASRLGNTEAFF	TGTGCCAGCAGGCTGGGGAACACTGAAGCTTTCTTT
.	TRBV27	.	TRBJ1-2	CASSPTGGGYTF	TGTGCCAGCAGTCCTACCGGGGGAGGCTACACCTTC
.	TRBV6-1	TRBD1	TRBJ2-2	CASSDEGARTGELFF	TGTGCCAGCAGTGATGAGGGGGCCAGAACCGGGGAGCTGTTTTTT
.	TRBV2	.	TRBJ2-1	CASRGDTNEQFF	TGTGCCAGCAGGGGTGACACCAATGAGCAGTTCTTC
.	TRBV4-2	TRBD2	TRBJ2-3	CASSQILAGGADTQYF	TGTGCCAGCAGCCAAATCCTAGCGGGAGGGGCAGATACGCAGTATTTT
.	TRBV3-1/TRBV3-2	.	TRBJ2-1	CASSQGRSQHEQFF	TGTGCCAGCAGCCAAGGACGATCGCAGCATGAGCAGTTCTTC
once	TRBV27	.	TRBJ1-1	CASSLVGGTGNEAFF	TGTGCCAGCAGTTTAGTGGGGGGAACGGGGAATGAAGCTTTCTTT
.	TRBV5-8	.	TRBJ1-2	CASSLGGTYGYTF	TGTGCCAGCAGCTTGGGGGGGACCTATGGCTACACCTTC